This T cell receptor (beta chain) was recovered during a study of blood T cell repertoires in COVID-19. Study background: The analysed material was cDNA or gDNA that came from T cells, B-cell-depleted T cells, or PBMCs.

Looked up from germline, CDR1 is LNHDA and CDR2 is SQIVND (reference sequence). Losses at the gene ends were 9 bases for V and 6 bases for J; bases not matched to a gene: 6. The CDR3 is 15 amino acids. Individuals drawn from approximately 26 US areas were roughly 18 to 95 years old. Grouping used clinical history reported by participants in a survey and questionnaire. The protocol was immunoSEQ multiplex PCR, while the TCRdb copy is restricted to in-frame clones and leaves out a portion. The table includes about 130,000 clones, about 80% detected once. Sequencing was carried out using PBMCs or T cells enriched from blood (not recorded which). The receptor was derived from a man aged 45 to 65 who had recovered from COVID-19. This chain links TRBV19 with TRBJ2-3; TRBD2 matches at 16 bases. This CDR3 reads CASSAGLAGGDTQYF. The CDR3 DNA reads as TGTGCCAGCTCCGCGGGACTAGCGGGGGGGGATACGCAGTATTTT. Based on the CDR3 plus reference TRBV19 and TRBJ2-3, the full variable domain is DGGITQSPKYLFRKEGQNVTLSCEQNLNHDAMYWYRQDPGQGLRLIYYSQIVNDFQKGDIAEGYSVSREKKESFPLTVTSAQKNPTAFYLCASSAGLAGGDTQYFGPGTRLTVL.